The source of this TCR beta chain is a study of T-cell memory formation after mild COVID-19 (dated by TCRdb to the early 2020s). For context, the study as a whole: Most TCR sequence clusters were specific to one of the two donors. In a couple of donors, T-cell clones that expanded and contracted after mild COVID-19 were followed by sequencing TCRalpha and TCRbeta repertoires longitudinally. The cohort was made up of two young adult volunteers, one female and one male, who were previously healthy. General findings and caveats noted by the study authors: Balanced CD4/CD8 phenotypes were observed for clones contracting from day 15 to 85, whereas a bias towards CD4+ was observed for a second wave of clones expanding from day 15 to 37. Some responding clones were detected in pre-infection memory, which suggested that pre-existing cross-reactive memory T cells had joined the SARS-CoV-2 response. The study included only two mild cases, and larger cohorts that include severe cases with pre-infection samples were judged to be necessary. SARS-CoV-2 specificity was not confirmed for the second-wave clones peaking on day 37. Contracting CD4+ clones turned up mainly in the CM and EM memory subsets, whereas EMRA was where CD8+ clones were enriched.

The sequencer listed for this sample is Illumina NovaSeq 6000. TCRalpha and TCRbeta cDNA libraries were built by 5'RACE with constant-segment primers, adding sample barcodes and unique molecular identifiers. RNA was extracted from every sample with Trizol reagent. Libraries were amplified in two PCR steps, with a second sample barcode and Illumina TruSeq adapters added in the second step. The libraries were sequenced on an Illumina NovaSeq using 2 x 150 bp paired-end reads. Processing in the source paper ran as follows. With migec v1.2.7, reads were demultiplexed and then collapsed into UMI-guided consensus sequences. Using mixcr v2.1.11, UMI consensuses were aligned to TRA and TRB V and J templates and then assembled into clonotypes. Expanded or contracted clonotypes were those called significant by both edgeR and NoisET, with noise models trained on biological replicates. For edgeR calls, the thresholds were a false discovery rate-adjusted p below 0.01 and a log2 fold-change of 1. As an exploratory analysis of dynamics, max-normalized trajectories of the 1000 most abundant clonotypes were examined with PCA combined with hierarchical clustering. Separately sequenced CD4+ and CD8+ repertoires were used to assign a CD4 or CD8 phenotype to each responding clone. TCRdb reprocessed the public reads (quality trimming at Q25 with fastp, clone calling with MiXCR) and kept in-frame beta chains. All rows with the same CDR3 protein become a single entry with the most common DNA and genes. For this entry, the V and J calls and clone size follow TCRdb and not the study's own pipeline. The sample records more than 70,000 distinct CDR3 sequences, approximately 14% of which are singletons. About a third of the sample lies in the top ten.

The CDR3 contains 15 residues, cysteine and phenylalanine counted. Kept here is only the CDR3 DNA, which spans 45 bases and is read in frame from base 1. As encoded in the germline V gene (reference sequence), CDR1 is SEHNR while CDR2 is FQNEAQ. V lost 1 base and J lost 6 bases, and the count of bases not matched to a germline gene is 3. Ficoll-Paque density gradient centrifugation was the method used to isolate PBMCs. Of note for this clonotype: Its antigen remains undetermined. Base quality data are lacking; no much larger clone is found one base away.

This receptor was taken from an adult woman who had mild COVID-19 (a few samples of this study predate the infection). The sample titles of this study are shuffled in the database, so cell type and time point are left out; the donor was told from shared clones. Sample: PBMCs or a T cell subset sorted from them (not recorded which). The sequence links TRBV7-9 to TRBJ1-2; 12 bases in the junction line up with TRBD1. The nucleotide sequence is TGTGCCAGCAGCTTAGTGGGACAGGGGGCGAATGGCTACACCTTC. Translated, this gives CASSLVGQGANGYTF.